The sequence of this T cell receptor beta chain was determined in a study of blood T cell repertoires in COVID-19. In the study overall: Sample material is recorded as cDNA or gDNA derived from T cells, B-cell-depleted T cells, or PBMCs.

Sequencing was performed with immunoSEQ multiplex PCR; in TCRdb, only in-frame clones are kept and a portion is missing. The sample consists of 95,000 to 100,000 clones, approximately 89% of them appearing once. V gave up 5 bases and J gave up 3 bases, with 11 bases separating them. CDR3 size: 14 residues. CDR1 is LNHNV and CDR2 is YYDKDF in the germline V gene (reference sequence). This clonotype was sampled from a woman aged 30 to 39 with acute or convalescent COVID-19. The sample consisted of peripheral blood. The V and J genes are TRBV15 and TRBJ1-5; no firm D call. CDR3 amino acids: CATSSRSLNQPQHF. As DNA, the CDR3 is TGTGCCACCAGCTCCCGGTCCCTCAATCAGCCCCAGCATTTT.